This entry lists 7 T cell receptor beta chains sequenced from one sample in a study of response to subunit inactivated influenza vaccine. TCRdb itself ran the RT-PCR reads through MiXCR, one entry per CDR3 protein. This repertoire shows under 800,000 distinct CDR3 sequences, more than 11% found once; its top ten account for 6% to 8%. The sequencing used PBMCs from blood, collected roughly 2 weeks before vaccination. These receptors were obtained from a man aged 45-60 years who received an inactivated influenza vaccine.

The J gene is TRBJ1-2, the V gene TRBV20-1, with D perhaps matching TRBD1 (5 bases). Germline V CDR1 and CDR2: DFQATT, SNEGSKA (reference sequence). Trimming removed 3 bases at V and 5 bases at J, with 16 bases between. This CDR3 is built from 14 residues. Here the CDR3 reads CSASITSGGYGYTF. The CDR3 region has the DNA TGCAGTGCTAGTATTACCTCCGGGGGGTATGGCTACACCTTC.

This clonotype was detected only a few times. This rearrangement joins TRBV20-1 to TRBJ2-3; no reliable D call. This CDR3 region has 14 residues. The germline CDR1 and CDR2 sequences are DFQATT and SNEGSKA (reference sequence). The V end lost 4 bases, the J end lost 2 bases, and 13 bases lay between the germline ends. The CDR3 here is CSATPRIPTDTQYF. CDR3 DNA sequence: TGCAGTGCTACGCCTAGGATCCCCACAGATACGCAGTATTTT.

The chain links TRBV20-1 to TRBJ2-7; unclear D gene. The germline CDR1 and CDR2 sequences are DFQATT and SNEGSKA (reference sequence). The V gene lost 2 bases and the J gene lost 0 bases, with 5 bases spanning the gap. The CDR3 runs 12 residues. In DNA form, the CDR3 reads TGCAGTGCTAGACAGGTCTCCTACGAGCAGTACTTC. It is translated as CSARQVSYEQYF.

This clonotype was observed at least ten times. The J gene is TRBJ2-1, the V gene TRBV7-9; a possible D gene is TRBD1 (6 bases). The CDR3 contains 12 residues. The V gene lost 5 bases and the J gene lost 15 bases, with 17 bases spanning the gap. Germline values: CDR1 SEHNR, CDR2 FQNEAQ (reference sequence). CDR3 DNA sequence: TGTGCCAGCAGCCAGGGGCCTCCAGAGGGGTTCTTC. As protein: CASSQGPPEGFF.

There are a few counts of this clonotype. J is TRBJ2-2 and V is TRBV24-1; D is unresolved. The CDR3 extends over 17 amino acids. The germline CDR1 and CDR2 sequences are KGHDR and SFDVKD. V lost 3 bases, J lost 5 bases, and 18 bases lay in between. In DNA form, the CDR3 reads TGTGCCACCAGTGATCACCAGATAAACAGTGGAACCGGGGAGCTGTTTTTT. This gives the protein CATSDHQINSGTGELFF.

This chain links TRBV29-1 with TRBJ2-5, with 10 bases that match TRBD1. This CDR3 region has 15 residues. CDR1 and CDR2 (germline): SQVTM, ANQGSEA. With V trimmed by 6 bases and J by 5 bases, 12 bases remained unmatched. The CDR3 here is CSVIMTGGRSETQYF. CDR3 sequence (DNA): TGCAGCGTGATAATGACAGGGGGCAGGTCGGAGACCCAGTACTTC.

The table lists this clonotype with a few counts. This rearrangement joins TRBV6-1 to TRBJ2-5, with 8 bases lining up with TRBD2. V lost 6 bases to trimming and J lost 6 bases; unmatched junction nucleotides: 18. This CDR3 is 17 amino acids long. Germline assignment: CDR1 MNHNS and CDR2 SASEGT. Written as DNA, the CDR3 is TGTGCCAGCAGGCGCCCGGGCGGGGGGCCTTCCCCCAAGACCCAGTACTTC. Translating gives CASRRPGGGPSPKTQYF.